The clone carrying this T cell receptor (beta chain) has a handful of counts. TCRdb independently ran MiXCR on the 5' RACE reads; one entry per CDR3 protein. The table shows 250,000 or so distinct CDR3 sequences, with more than 20% occurring only once. The source of the sample is a study of CD8 T cells in ankylosing spondylitis. Germline CDR1 SGHRS, CDR2 YFSETQ. V trimming: 0 bases; J trimming: 10 bases; junction bases outside the gene matches: 6. This CDR3 has 13 residues. The sequenced sample consisted of blood, either unsorted or a sorted T cell fraction (not recorded which). The receptor comes from a male donor with ankylosing spondylitis or in good health (not recorded which). This rearrangement joins TRBV5-1 to TRBJ2-7; 8 nucleotides match TRBD2. For the CDR3, the DNA is TGCGCCAGCAGCTTGGAATTAGCGGGGAGACAGTACTTC. As protein: CASSLELAGRQYF. Full variable domain (missing parts from reference TRBV5-1 and TRBJ2-7): KAGVTQTPRYLIKTRGQQVTLSCSPISGHRSVSWYQQTPGQGLQFLFEYFSETQRNKGNFPGRFSGRQFSNSRSEMNVSTLELGDSALYLCASSLELAGRQYFGPGTRLTVT.